One sample yielded the 31 T cell receptor beta chains listed below, sequenced in a study of response to subunit inactivated influenza vaccine. Each CDR3 protein is one row after TCRdb ran MiXCR on the RT-PCR reads. The sample lists around 580,000 distinct CDR3 sequences; 12% were seen once. Here the sequenced sample was PBMCs from blood, taken on the day of vaccination. The receptor set was obtained from a middle-aged man who received an inactivated influenza vaccine.

This clonotype was picked up a small number of times. The rearrangement uses TRBV12-3 or TRBV12-4 and TRBJ2-5; D is unresolved. The CDR3 is 13 amino acids. Trimming took 1 base from V and 5 from J, leaving 8 bases between them. CDR3: CASSLVVWETQYF. The CDR3 DNA sequence: TGTGCCAGCAGTTTAGTGGTATGGGAGACCCAGTACTTC.

Only a few counts were recorded for this clonotype. V is TRBV20-1 and J is TRBJ2-7; 7 nucleotides align to TRBD2. The CDR3 length is 12 residues. CDR1 DFQATT and CDR2 SNEGSKA come from the germline V gene (reference sequence). Germline trimming cut 8 bases from V and 5 bases from J; bases unmatched to any gene: 9. DNA for the CDR3: TGCAGTACTCAGCGGGGTTTGGACGAGCAGTACTTC. This translates into CSTQRGLDEQYF.

This clonotype was detected a few times. This sequence joins TRBV20-1 and TRBJ2-5; no definite D call. The germline V gene encodes CDR1 DFQATT and CDR2 SNEGSKA (reference sequence). V was clipped by 4 bases and J by 3 bases, with 9 bases between them. The CDR3 totals 12 residues. The CDR3 loop is CSAIASEETQYF. Here the CDR3 DNA reads TGCAGTGCTATTGCGTCCGAAGAGACCCAGTACTTC.

This clonotype was seen more than once but under ten times. The rearrangement uses TRBV21-1 and TRBJ2-1; whether TRBD2, the table's D call, matches the DNA was not checked. TRBV21-1 is noted as a pseudogene. The length of the CDR3 is 18 residues. DNA for the CDR3: TGTGCCAGCTACAAAAGAGGCCGACTAGCGGGTGGGTACAATGAGCAGTTCTTC. Translating it yields CASYKRGRLAGGYNEQFF.

This clonotype was picked up many times. The chain uses TRBV6-1 and TRBJ2-2; 8 nucleotides match TRBD1. The V gene's germline CDR1 is MNHNS and CDR2 SASEGT. The CDR3 spans 14 residues. V lost 6 bases, J lost 4 bases, and 4 bases stayed unmatched. DNA of the CDR3: TGTGCCAGCAGCACAGGGGGAAGCACCGGGGAGCTGTTTTTT. Its protein is CASSTGGSTGELFF.

This clonotype was picked up many times. The V gene is TRBV11-2, the J gene TRBJ2-2, with D possibly being TRBD2 (6 bases). V lost 4 bases and J 5 bases, leaving 14 bases between the germline ends. Germline V gene sequence: CDR1 SGHAT, CDR2 FQNNGV. This CDR3 has 15 residues. The CDR3: CASSWGTFQTGELFF. DNA for the CDR3: TGTGCCAGCAGCTGGGGGACTTTCCAGACCGGGGAGCTGTTTTTT.

CDR3: CSAKRSNNEQFF. For the CDR3, the DNA is TGCAGTGCTAAGAGGTCTAACAATGAGCAGTTCTTC. The rearrangement links TRBV20-1 to TRBJ2-1, with D hard to call. Germline CDR1 reads DFQATT; CDR2 reads SNEGSKA (reference sequence). With 4 bases removed from V and 5 bases from J, the gap between germline ends came to 9 bases. The CDR3 consists of 12 residues.

The chain has TRBV4-3 and TRBJ2-5; 7 bases are shared with TRBD2. V gave up 0 bases and J gave up 2 bases; unmatched junction bases: 6. From germline, CDR1 is LGHNA and CDR2 YSLEER. There are 16 residues in the CDR3. The CDR3 is CASSQDIRGVQETQYF. CDR3 bases: TGCGCCAGCAGCCAAGATATCCGGGGGGTGCAAGAGACCCAGTACTTC.

The chain links TRBV12-3 or TRBV12-4 to TRBJ2-1; 9 positions match TRBD2. The V gene end was trimmed by 4 bases and the J gene end by 4 bases; junction bases not matched to a gene: 8. This CDR3 contains 16 residues. CDR3 bases: TGTGCCAGCAGTTCCCCCGGACTAGCGACATACAATGAGCAGTTCTTC. This translates into CASSSPGLATYNEQFF.

This clonotype occurred a few times. The CDR3 nucleotides read TGTGCCATCAGTGATTACACAGGGCTTATTGGCTACACCTTC. Amino acid sequence: CAISDYTGLIGYTF. This rearrangement joins TRBV10-3 to TRBJ1-2; possibly TRBD1 for D (6 bases). V shed 3 bases and J shed 7 bases, with 15 bases lying between them. The CDR3 runs 14 residues. Germline values: CDR1 ENHRY, CDR2 SYGVKD.

Many counts were recorded for this clonotype. J is TRBJ2-3 and V is TRBV12-3 or TRBV12-4; no clear D gene. The CDR3 loop spans 13 amino acids. V dropped 3 bases and J dropped 3 bases, with 7 bases sitting between them. CDR3 DNA: TGTGCCAGCAGTTTTCAGGAAACAGATACGCAGTATTTT. Protein: CASSFQETDTQYF.

This clonotype has a handful of counts. The chain couples TRBV12-3 or TRBV12-4 to TRBJ1-4; D remains ambiguous. CDR3 length: 13 residues. V lost 9 bases and J 0 bases, leaving 8 bases between the germline ends. The chain's CDR3 is CASGSATNEKLFF. CDR3 in DNA: TGTGCCAGTGGGAGTGCAACTAATGAAAAACTGTTTTTT.

This clonotype appeared a few times. The J gene is TRBJ2-7, the V gene TRBV11-2, with D unresolved. Trimming stripped 5 bases from V and 0 bases from J, with 11 bases between. CDR3 length equals 14 residues. CDR1 SGHAT and CDR2 FQNNGV come from the germline V gene. In DNA form, the CDR3 reads TGTGCCAGCAGCATAAACCTAGGCTCCTACGAGCAGTACTTC. It yields the protein CASSINLGSYEQYF.

This clonotype appeared a single time. This chain links TRBV5-1 with TRBJ1-2; tentative D call: TRBD1 (5 bases). Trimming took 2 bases from V and 4 from J, leaving 21 bases between them. The germline gives CDR1 SGHRS, CDR2 YFSETQ. CDR3 length equals 17 residues. The CDR3 sequence is CASSFRDGILEGYGYTF. DNA for the CDR3: TGCGCCAGCAGCTTCCGGGACGGAATCTTGGAGGGCTATGGCTACACCTTC.

This clonotype was observed a handful of times. The chain couples TRBV2 to TRBJ2-3; 8 positions agree with TRBD2. This CDR3 has 14 residues. V was clipped by 7 bases and J by 4 bases; unmatched bases: 7. Germline-derived CDR1 and CDR2 are SNHLY and FYNNEI. The CDR3 DNA reads as TGTGCCAGCAACGAGGGAGCGGGGGCAGATACGCAGTATTTT. Translating gives CASNEGAGADTQYF.

This clonotype was counted a few times. The V gene is TRBV10-3, the J gene TRBJ1-2; 7 bases are a match to TRBD1. CDR1 is ENHRY, CDR2 SYGVKD, per germline. The CDR3 totals 15 residues. V gave up 3 bases and J gave up 4 bases; unmatched junction bases: 8. CDR3 sequence reads: CAISESRDRSYGYTF. CDR3 sequence (DNA): TGTGCCATCAGTGAAAGCCGGGACAGATCCTATGGCTACACCTTC.

The chain has TRBV9 and TRBJ1-2, with 7 nucleotides matching TRBD1. The CDR3 totals 16 residues. In germline, CDR1 is SGDLS, CDR2 YYNGEE. The ends lost 4 bases at V and 4 bases at J; junction bases unmatched: 13. The DNA for the CDR3 is TGTGCCAGCAGCAACCACGGGACAGCCGTCGGCTATGGCTACACCTTC. Its translation: CASSNHGTAVGYGYTF.

V gene TRBV4-2 combines with J gene TRBJ2-3; 10 bases line up with TRBD2. CDR3 size: 17 residues. The V and J ends lost 4 bases and 5 bases, in that order; junction bases with no gene match: 12. Germline assignment: CDR1 LGHNA and CDR2 YNFKEQ. The CDR3 is CASSPETSGGVIDTQYF. The CDR3, as DNA: TGTGCCAGCAGCCCTGAGACGAGCGGGGGGGTGATAGATACGCAGTATTTT.

This clonotype was recorded many times. The chain is built from TRBV5-1 and TRBJ2-1; 11 bases match TRBD2. The V segment lost 1 base and the J segment 0 bases; nucleotides outside the gene matches: 3. CDR3 length equals 17 residues. Germline lookup yields CDR1 SGHRS and CDR2 YFSETQ. CDR3 region: CASSLSSGGISYNEQFF. The CDR3, as DNA: TGCGCCAGCAGCTTGTCTAGCGGGGGGATCTCCTACAATGAGCAGTTCTTC.

This clonotype was detected ten times or more. V usage is TRBV11-2 and J usage is TRBJ1-4; 8 positions agree with TRBD1. There are 17 residues in the CDR3. Trimming took 0 bases from V and 8 from J; bases not matched to a gene: 11. The V gene's germline CDR1 is SGHAT and CDR2 FQNNGV. CDR3 sequence (DNA): TGTGCCAGCAGCTTAGATATCATGAGACAGGGGCTAGAAAAACTGTTTTTT. This sequence encodes CASSLDIMRQGLEKLFF. Looking up the rest from reference TRBV11-2 and TRBJ1-4 gives the full variable domain: EAGVAQSPRYKIIEKRQSVAFWCNPISGHATLYWYQQILGQGPKLLIQFQNNGVVDDSQLPKDRFSAERLKGVDSTLKIQPAKLEDSAVYLCASSLDIMRQGLEKLFFGSGTQLSVL.

This clonotype has only a few counts. The chain couples TRBV18 to TRBJ2-5, with TRBD1 matching 10 bases. The CDR3 totals 16 residues. Germline assignment: CDR1 KGHSH and CDR2 LQKENI. The ends lost 1 base at V and 0 bases at J; junction bases unmatched: 2. The CDR3 nucleotides read TGTGCCAGCTCACCACGGGACAGGGGCAACCAAGAGACCCAGTACTTC. Translation: CASSPRDRGNQETQYF.

This rearrangement joins TRBV5-6 to TRBJ2-6; 9 positions match TRBD1. Germline V lookup: CDR1 SGHDT, CDR2 YYEEEE. The CDR3 covers 20 residues. V dropped 2 bases and J dropped 0; count of bases not matched to a gene: 12. For the CDR3, the DNA is TGTGCCAGCAGCTTATTATACGGGACAGGGTCCCTCTCTGGGGCCAACGTCCTGACTTTC. This encodes CASSLLYGTGSLSGANVLTF.

This clonotype was recorded once. The chain recombines TRBV29-1 with TRBJ2-1, with D tentatively TRBD1 or TRBD2 (5 bases each). Germline V gives CDR1 SQVTM, CDR2 ANQGSEA. This CDR3 region has 13 residues. V dropped 2 bases and J dropped 10 bases, with 15 bases sitting between them. The CDR3 DNA follows: TGCAGCGTTGAAAGGGCCGCCTGGGGGGAGCAGTTCTTC. Protein sequence: CSVERAAWGEQFF.

This clonotype was observed many times. V gene TRBV6-5 combines with J gene TRBJ2-3; D perhaps matches TRBD2 (5 bases). Germline assignment: CDR1 MNHEY and CDR2 SVGAGI. Trimming took 2 bases from V and 5 from J, leaving 14 bases between them. This CDR3 region has 15 residues. CDR3 sequence reads: CASSYLAGRGDTQYF. CDR3 DNA sequence: TGTGCCAGCAGTTACCTAGCCGGTCGTGGAGATACGCAGTATTTT.

The J gene is TRBJ2-2, the V gene TRBV6-2 or TRBV6-3; 7 positions agree with TRBD1. CDR3 length: 16 amino acids. V lost 6 bases and J lost 5; bases outside the gene matches: 12. The germline V gene has CDR1 MNHEY and CDR2 SVGEGT. CDR3: CASSYKPTGVTGELFF. CDR3 coding DNA: TGTGCCAGCAGCTACAAACCTACAGGGGTGACCGGGGAGCTGTTTTTT.

This clonotype was observed a few times. The chain has TRBV28 and TRBJ2-1, with TRBD1 matching 9 bases. The germline gives CDR1 MDHEN, CDR2 SYDVKM. Germline trimming cut 5 bases from V and 7 bases from J; bases unmatched to any gene: 9. The CDR3 runs 15 residues. CDR3 bases: TGTGCCAGCAGTACTACAGGGGGCGCGGGAAATGAGCAGTTCTTC. This gives the protein CASSTTGGAGNEQFF. The full variable domain, in which reference TRBV28 and TRBJ2-1 provide the parts outside the CDR3, is DVKVTQSSRYLVKRTGEKVFLECVQDMDHENMFWYRQDPGLGLRLIYFSYDVKMKEKGDIPEGYSVSREKKERFSLILESASTNQTSMYLCASSTTGGAGNEQFFGPGTRLTVL.

This clonotype has a count of ten or more. This chain joins TRBV7-8 and TRBJ2-1; no definite D call. Germline values: CDR1 SGHVS, CDR2 FQNEAQ. This CDR3 has 10 residues. V was cut by 5 bases and J by 8 bases, with 4 bases left in between. CDR3 bases: TGTGCCAGCAGCATCGATGAGCAGTTCTTC. Its protein product is CASSIDEQFF.

The genes are TRBV7-8 and TRBJ1-5; D gene uncertain. Germline V gene sequence: CDR1 SGHVS, CDR2 FQNEAQ. The CDR3 consists of 14 residues. V was clipped by 5 bases and J by 1 base, with 9 bases between them. CDR3 in amino acids: CASSELRSNQPQHF. For the CDR3, the DNA is TGTGCCAGCAGCGAGCTCAGAAGCAATCAGCCCCAGCATTTT.

The chain couples TRBV12-3 or TRBV12-4 to TRBJ2-6; a weak D match, TRBD2 (5 bases). Deletions cut 1 base from V and 1 base from J, with 8 bases between. The CDR3 is 16 residues long. The CDR3 nucleotides read TGTGCCAGCAGTTTAGATCCGGGGTCTGGGGCCAACGTCCTGACTTTC. Amino acid sequence: CASSLDPGSGANVLTF.

The table lists this clonotype with a few counts. The genes are TRBV4-1 and TRBJ2-3; 9 positions agree with TRBD2. Germline-derived CDR1 and CDR2 are MGHRA and YSYEKL. The CDR3 loop spans 16 amino acids. With V trimmed by 2 bases and J by 1 base, 4 bases remained unmatched. The DNA for the CDR3 is TGCGCCAGCAGCCAATGGTTAGCGGGGGGCACAGATACGCAGTATTTT. It codes for CASSQWLAGGTDTQYF.

This clonotype occurred a few times. CDR3: CASSPQPGTHSGNTIYF. The DNA for the CDR3 is TGTGCCAGCAGCCCTCAACCCGGGACACACTCTGGAAACACCATATATTTT. The V gene is TRBV7-2, the J gene TRBJ1-3, with a tentative D call TRBD1 (6 bases). CDR1 is SGHTA, CDR2 FQGNSA, per germline. The CDR3 totals 17 residues. V lost 5 bases to trimming and J lost 0 bases, with 17 bases between them.